This entry lists 24 T cell receptor beta chains sequenced from one sample in a study of monozygotic twins with inflammatory bowel disease. TCRdb derives one entry per CDR3 protein from the 5' RACE reads, leaving out DNA. The listing records approximately 330,000 distinct CDR3 sequences. Material for sequencing was blood. The receptor source for this set is a human donor with ulcerative colitis or Crohn's disease, or a healthy co-twin of an affected twin (not recorded which).

This chain joins TRBV27 and TRBJ2-2. Germline V gene sequence: CDR1 MNHEY, CDR2 SMNVEV (reference sequence). The CDR3 is 15 amino acids. The CDR3 is CASSLNSIITGELFF.

V gene TRBV5-6 combines with J gene TRBJ2-3; checking the TCRdb D call of TRBD2 is not possible without DNA. There are 15 residues in the CDR3. Germline lookup yields CDR1 SGHDT and CDR2 YYEEEE. This CDR3 reads CASSLGLALTDTQYF.

The chain couples TRBV11-3 to TRBJ2-1; the TRBD2 assignment by TCRdb is unverifiable without DNA. Germline V lookup: CDR1 SGHNT, CDR2 YENEEA. The CDR3 runs to 17 residues. The CDR3 protein is CASSLDGAASGDNEQFF. Complete variable domain (other parts from reference TRBV11-3 and TRBJ2-1): EAGVVQSPRYKIIEKKQPVAFWCNPISGHNTLYWYLQNLGQGPELLIRYENEEAVDDSQLPKDRFSAERLKGVDSTLKIQPAELGDSAVYLCASSLDGAASGDNEQFFGPGTRLTVL.

J is TRBJ2-7 and V is TRBV20-1; TCRdb's assignment of TRBD1 cannot be checked, as there is no DNA. The CDR3 spans 15 residues. In germline, CDR1 is DFQATT, CDR2 SNEGSKA (reference sequence). The chain's CDR3 is CSASSGNSLGYEQYF.

V is TRBV6-1 and J is TRBJ2-7. This CDR3 is 11 amino acids long. Germline loops: CDR1 MNHNS, CDR2 SASEGT. This chain's CDR3 is CASTDRYEQYF.

The V and J genes are TRBV7-3 and TRBJ2-3; the TCRdb D gene call, TRBD1, has no DNA to confirm it. Germline loops: CDR1 SGHTA, CDR2 FQGTGA. CDR3 size: 15 residues. CDR3: CASSPSGWQGGTQYF.

The gene calls are TRBV10-3 and TRBJ2-5; TCRdb gives TRBD2 as the D gene, but with no DNA this cannot be confirmed. CDR3 length equals 13 residues. Germline V gives CDR1 ENHRY, CDR2 SYGVKD. The CDR3 here is CAISGTSKETQYF.

This sequence joins TRBV28 and TRBJ1-1; TCRdb lists TRBD1, though no DNA is available to test this call. The germline CDR1 and CDR2 sequences are MDHEN and SYDVKM. This CDR3 comprises 14 residues. The chain's CDR3 is CASKRDRVNTEAFF.

The J gene is TRBJ1-6, the V gene TRBV20-1; the TRBD1 assignment by TCRdb is unverifiable without DNA. In germline, CDR1 is DFQATT, CDR2 SNEGSKA (reference sequence). CDR3 length: 15 residues. This CDR3 is CSASHSAPLYSPLHF.

The gene calls are TRBV20-1 and TRBJ2-7. This CDR3 has 11 residues. Germline lookup yields CDR1 DFQATT and CDR2 SNEGSKA (reference sequence). CDR3 sequence reads: CSAEGSYEQYF.

The chain is built from TRBV30 and TRBJ2-5; no DNA is available, so the TRBD1 call from TCRdb remains unchecked. Germline V lookup: CDR1 GTSNPN, CDR2 SVGIG (reference sequence). CDR3 length: 13 amino acids. This CDR3 is CAWIPGSQETQYF.

The chain joins TRBV27 to TRBJ2-5. CDR3 size: 15 residues. Germline CDR1 is MNHEY and CDR2 is SMNVEV (reference sequence). CDR3: CASSFLGSRKETQYF.

The chain is built from TRBV5-1 and TRBJ1-2. Germline V CDR1 and CDR2: SGHRS, YFSETQ. This CDR3 contains 15 residues. The CDR3 loop is CASSLGQTVDYGYTF.

The chain recombines TRBV30 with TRBJ2-1. The CDR3 covers 11 residues. The germline CDR1 and CDR2 sequences are GTSNPN and SVGIG (reference sequence). The CDR3 here is CAWSGVYEQFF. Full variable domain (outside the CDR3, taken from reference TRBV30 and TRBJ2-1): SQTIHQWPATLVQPVGSPLSLECTVEGTSNPNLYWYRQAAGRGLQLLFYSVGIGQISSEVPQNLSASRPQDRQFILSSKKLLLSDSGFYLCAWSGVYEQFFGPGTRLTVL.

The gene calls are TRBV27 and TRBJ1-5; TCRdb outputs TRBD1, but without DNA this stays unchecked. CDR1 MNHEY and CDR2 SMNVEV come from the germline V gene (reference sequence). The CDR3 is made up of 19 amino acids. The CDR3 sequence: CASSLYGQGRESSNQPQHF.

The chain couples TRBV5-1 to TRBJ2-5; without DNA, the TCRdb call of TRBD2 cannot be checked. From germline, CDR1 is SGHRS and CDR2 YFSETQ. This CDR3 has 15 amino acids. CDR3 protein: CASSLERLDRETQYF.

This chain joins TRBV28 and TRBJ2-3; no DNA is available, so the TRBD1 call from TCRdb remains unchecked. In germline, CDR1 is MDHEN, CDR2 SYDVKM. CDR3 size: 13 residues. Here the CDR3 reads CASSWTGEDTQYF.

The chain recombines TRBV18 with TRBJ1-6; TCRdb gives TRBD1 as the D gene, but with no DNA this cannot be confirmed. Germline CDR1 KGHSH, CDR2 LQKENI. The CDR3 length is 14 residues. CDR3 protein: CASSRTGFDSPLHF.

The chain joins TRBV20-1 to TRBJ1-3; as DNA is missing, the TRBD1 call by TCRdb cannot be tested. The CDR3 runs 15 residues. Germline V gene lookup returns CDR1 DFQATT and CDR2 SNEGSKA (reference sequence). This CDR3 reads CSVVPGPRARNTIYF.

J is TRBJ2-3 and V is TRBV9; TCRdb indicates TRBD1, and absent DNA this call remains unverified. Germline CDR1 reads SGDLS; CDR2 reads YYNGEE. The CDR3 covers 15 residues. The CDR3 is CASSGVRGLTDTQYF.

The chain recombines TRBV30 with TRBJ1-6; TCRdb lists TRBD1, though no DNA is available to test this call. The CDR3 extends over 14 amino acids. Germline V gives CDR1 GTSNPN, CDR2 SVGIG (reference sequence). CDR3 region: CAWNPGDYNSPLHF.

This CDR3 reads CASSLMETNQYF. The chain links TRBV7-9 to TRBJ2-7. The V gene's germline CDR1 is SEHNR and CDR2 FQNEAQ (reference sequence). CDR3 size: 12 residues.

The rearrangement links TRBV14 to TRBJ2-1. This CDR3 comprises 15 residues. CDR1 and CDR2 from the germline V gene are SGHDN and FVKESK. The CDR3 here is CASSQVKRTYNEQFF.

The rearrangement joins TRBV29-1 to TRBJ2-7; TCRdb picks TRBD1, but there is no DNA to check that call. CDR3 length equals 12 residues. From germline, CDR1 is SQVTM and CDR2 ANQGSEA. The CDR3 spells CSVTLGGLRRYF.